Listed below are T cell receptor beta chains from one sample, sequenced in a study of blood T cell repertoires in COVID-19. Sequencing used immunoSEQ multiplex PCR; TCRdb keeps in-frame clones, though not all of them. The sample has about 370,000 clones, around 87% seen once. The specimen was peripheral blood. These receptors were collected from a woman aged 25 to 39 with COVID-19, enrolled during active disease. CDR3s include the opening cysteine and the closing phenylalanine or tryptophan. The D gene is left open where the match is weak. A clone size is listed for some rows: how often the clone was seen (once, few, many), or a class if it is expanded.

D	size	V	J	CDR3	DNA
TRBD1	-	TRBV28	TRBJ2-2	CASRTGAGTGELFF	TGTGCCAGCAGGACAGGGGCCGGCACCGGGGAGCTGTTTTTT
TRBD1	-	TRBV7-8	TRBJ2-2	CASSLGQLTGELFF	TGTGCCAGCAGCTTGGGACAGCTCACCGGGGAGCTGTTTTTT
-	once	TRBV21-1	TRBJ2-7	CASRSSPHYYEQYF	TGTGCCAGCAGAAGTAGCCCCCACTACTACGAGCAGTACTTC
TRBD2	once	TRBV27	TRBJ2-1	CASSFLSGSFLDEQFF	TGTGCCAGCAGTTTCCTCAGCGGGAGTTTTTTGGATGAGCAGTTCTTC
-	-	TRBV15	TRBJ2-1	CATSMVSGSSYNEQFF	TGTGCCACCAGCATGGTTAGCGGAAGCTCCTACAATGAGCAGTTCTTC
TRBD1	-	TRBV24-1	TRBJ1-1	CATRGQMNTEAFF	TGTGCCACCAGGGGACAGATGAACACTGAAGCTTTCTTT
TRBD1	-	TRBV2	TRBJ2-7	CASSYRGTEQYF	TGTGCCAGCAGCTACAGGGGGACCGAGCAGTACTTC
TRBD2	few	TRBV7-9	TRBJ2-3	CASSFLGTSGTDTQYF	TGTGCCAGCAGCTTTCTAGGCACTAGCGGCACAGATACGCAGTATTTT
TRBD2	-	TRBV28	TRBJ2-7	CASTQASGRSYEQYF	TGTGCCAGCACCCAAGCTAGCGGGCGCTCCTACGAGCAGTACTTC
TRBD1	-	TRBV19	TRBJ1-6	CASSYWDRGQDPGNSPLHF	TGTGCCAGTAGCTACTGGGACAGGGGACAAGATCCAGGCAATTCACCCCTCCACTTT
-	once	TRBV19	TRBJ2-5	CASSIQARETQYF	TGTGCCAGTAGTATCCAGGCTCGAGAGACCCAGTACTTC
TRBD2	-	TRBV2	TRBJ2-1	CAGLGGSGWDEQFF	TGTGCCGGATTGGGAGGTAGCGGGTGGGATGAGCAGTTCTTC
-	-	TRBV4-3	TRBJ2-2	CASRIVAGHHGELFF	TGCGCCAGCAGAATTGTCGCAGGGCATCACGGGGAGCTGTTTTTT
TRBD2	-	TRBV4-2	TRBJ2-3	CASSLSGGGGDTQYF	TGTGCCAGCAGCCTGAGCGGGGGGGGAGGAGATACGCAGTATTTT
-	-	TRBV4-1	TRBJ1-1	CASSQTAGGWRGTEAFF	TGCGCCAGCAGCCAAACCGCCGGCGGGTGGCGGGGCACTGAAGCTTTCTTT
TRBD2	once	TRBV4-3	TRBJ2-7	CASSQDFAGGLTYEQYF	TGCGCCAGCAGCCAAGATTTTGCGGGAGGTCTTACCTACGAGCAGTACTTC
TRBD2	once	TRBV6-5	TRBJ2-1	CASSRSGSSYNEQFF	TGTGCCAGCAGCCGTAGCGGGAGCTCCTACAATGAGCAGTTCTTC
-	-	TRBV10-3	TRBJ1-1	CAISVSMNTEAFF	TGTGCCATCAGTGTGTCTATGAACACTGAAGCTTTCTTT
TRBD2	-	TRBV7-9	TRBJ2-1	CASVLAGSYNEQFF	TGTGCCAGCGTCCTAGCGGGCTCCTACAATGAGCAGTTCTTC
TRBD2	-	TRBV28	TRBJ2-1	CASSASGGPENEQFF	TGTGCCAGCAGTGCATCGGGAGGGCCGGAAAATGAGCAGTTCTTC
TRBD1	-	TRBV3-1/TRBV3-2	TRBJ1-4	CAADPWDRDEKLFF	TGTGCCGCCGACCCCTGGGACAGGGATGAAAAACTGTTTTTT
-	-	TRBV12-3/TRBV12-4	TRBJ2-2	CASSFSETGELFF	TGTGCCAGCAGTTTTTCGGAGACCGGGGAGCTGTTTTTT
TRBD2	few	TRBV7-9	TRBJ2-7	CASSPGSLAGAEQYF	TGTGCCAGCAGCCCAGGGAGCCTAGCGGGAGCCGAGCAGTACTTC
-	-	TRBV12-3/TRBV12-4	TRBJ1-1	CASSLAQITEAFF	TGTGCCAGCAGCTTAGCTCAGATCACTGAAGCTTTCTTT
TRBD2	-	TRBV7-2	TRBJ2-1	CASSLRRASGNDEQFF	TGTGCCAGCAGCTTAAGGCGGGCTAGCGGGAACGATGAGCAGTTCTTC
TRBD1	-	TRBV5-1	TRBJ2-3	CASSLDDRAGTDTQYF	TGCGCCAGCAGCTTGGATGACAGGGCAGGCACAGATACGCAGTATTTT
-	-	TRBV11-2	TRBJ2-2	CASSLSGSTGELFF	TGTGCCAGCAGCTTGTCGGGGAGCACCGGGGAGCTGTTTTTT
-	-	TRBV3-1/TRBV3-2	TRBJ2-5	CASSQDRERGETQYF	TGTGCCAGCAGCCAGGACCGGGAGAGAGGAGAGACCCAGTACTTC